This TCR beta chain was identified during a study of T cell responses to AZD1222 COVID-19 vaccine. Measured with immunoSEQ multiplex PCR; TCRdb has only the in-frame clones, and not every one. This repertoire shows 180,000 or so clones, 85% to 95% found once; its top ten account for about 0.6%. The CDR3 is made up of 18 amino acids. V lost 3 bases to trimming and J lost 0 bases; unmatched junction nucleotides: 5. Per germline, CDR1 SGHRS and CDR2 YFSETQ. The TCR sequence derives from an adult in good health. This rearrangement joins TRBV5-1 to TRBJ2-3, with 15 bases that match TRBD2. The source was peripheral blood, collected on day 0 of AZD1222 vaccination. In nucleotides, the CDR3 is TGCGCCAGCAGCTGGGGACTAGCGGGAGGTACTAGCACAGATACGCAGTATTTT. Protein: CASSWGLAGGTSTDTQYF.